This entry concerns a single TCR beta chain. The record originates from a study of blood T cell repertoires in COVID-19. Study at large: T cells, B-cell-depleted T cells, or PBMCs provided the cDNA or gDNA that served as material.

Authors' analysis steps: Using reference gene primer amplification, nucleated cell counts were estimated. Sequenced by immunoSEQ multiplex PCR; TCRdb stores in-frame clones only, minus some. Clonal size and the V and J genes are those of that table, whereas D and trimming came from the DNA. The top ten hold roughly 8% of the sample, which has about 170,000 clones, roughly 81% seen once. V was clipped by 4 bases and J by 6 bases; unmatched bases: 5. The CDR3 covers 13 residues. CDR1 and CDR2 from the germline V gene are LNHDA and SQIVND (reference sequence). Material for sequencing was peripheral blood. This sequence was found in a man aged 35-49 years who had recovered from COVID-19. The chain uses TRBV19 and TRBJ2-7, with TRBD1 identical over 8 bases. The DNA for the CDR3 is TGTGCCAGTAGTAGTGACAGGGGCTTCGAGCAGTACTTC. This translates into CASSSDRGFEQYF.